Here is one TCR beta chain with its context. No antigen is known for it. Purities in excess of 95% were seen in all sorted populations. This sample is part of a study of beta chain features in type 1 diabetes. The study's findings and limits: A potential PCR bias toward shorter templates would be equal in patient and control samples. The VDJ junctions of type 1 diabetes patients carried fewer insertions and more deletions.

The sequenced template was cDNA made from the entire isolated RNA. For naive, central memory and regulatory T cell samples, reads averaged around 3.8 million. Clones were sequenced by immunoSEQ multiplex PCR, and TCRdb holds only the in-frame ones, with some missing. The sample consists of 970,000 or so clones, under 20% of them appearing once. The trim removed 2 bases at V and 3 bases at J, leaving 8 bases unmatched. This CDR3 region has 16 residues. Germline V lookup: CDR1 SGDLS, CDR2 YYNGEE. The TCR originated in a woman between 18 and 29 years old in good health. This chain links TRBV9 with TRBJ2-3, with 8 bases that match TRBD1. Sequenced: naive CD4+ T cells from blood. CDR3 nucleotide sequence: TGTGCCAGCAGCGTTCTCGGGGACAGGTCTACAGATACGCAGTATTTT. Protein sequence: CASSVLGDRSTDTQYF.